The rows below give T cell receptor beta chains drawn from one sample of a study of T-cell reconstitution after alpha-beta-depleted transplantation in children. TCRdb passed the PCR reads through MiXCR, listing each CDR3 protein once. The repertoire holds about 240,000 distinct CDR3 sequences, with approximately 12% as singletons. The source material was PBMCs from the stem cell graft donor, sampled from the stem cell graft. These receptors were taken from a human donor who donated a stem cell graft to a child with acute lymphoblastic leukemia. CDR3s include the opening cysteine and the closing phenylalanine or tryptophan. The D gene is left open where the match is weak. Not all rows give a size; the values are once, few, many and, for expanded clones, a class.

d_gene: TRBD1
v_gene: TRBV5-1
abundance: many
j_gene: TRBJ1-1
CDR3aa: CASSLDVGTGIAFF
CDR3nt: TGCGCCAGCAGCTTGGATGTGGGGACAGGGATAGCTTTCTTT

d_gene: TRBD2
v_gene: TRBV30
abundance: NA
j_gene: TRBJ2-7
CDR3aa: CAWSGTSPYEQYF
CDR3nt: TGTGCCTGGAGTGGGACTAGCCCCTACGAGCAGTACTTC

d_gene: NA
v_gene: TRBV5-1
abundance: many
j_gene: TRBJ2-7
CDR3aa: CASSRGDGAYEQYF
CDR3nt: TGCGCCAGCAGCCGAGGGGACGGAGCCTACGAGCAGTACTTC

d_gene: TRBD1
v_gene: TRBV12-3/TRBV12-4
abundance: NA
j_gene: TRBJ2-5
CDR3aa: CASGGQLQETQYF
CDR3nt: TGTGCCAGCGGGGGACAGCTTCAAGAGACCCAGTACTTC

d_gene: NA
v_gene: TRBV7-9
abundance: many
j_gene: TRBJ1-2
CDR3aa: CASSPTRDREYGYTF
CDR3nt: TGTGCCAGCAGCCCAACCCGGGACCGCGAGTATGGCTACACCTTC

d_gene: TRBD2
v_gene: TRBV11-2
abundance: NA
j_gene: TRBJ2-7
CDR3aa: CASSLIIVEMTSGTAYEQYF
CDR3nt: TGTGCCAGCAGCTTAATCATAGTGGAGATGACTAGCGGGACAGCCTACGAGCAGTACTTC

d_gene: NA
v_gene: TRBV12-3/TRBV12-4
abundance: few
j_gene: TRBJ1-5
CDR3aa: CASSLGVGASRNQPQHF
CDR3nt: TGTGCCAGCAGTTTAGGGGTAGGGGCTTCTCGCAATCAGCCCCAGCATTTT

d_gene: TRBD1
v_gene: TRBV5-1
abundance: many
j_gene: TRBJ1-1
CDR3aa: CASSLGDSLNTEAFF
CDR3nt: TGCGCCAGCAGCTTGGGGGACAGTTTGAACACTGAAGCTTTCTTT

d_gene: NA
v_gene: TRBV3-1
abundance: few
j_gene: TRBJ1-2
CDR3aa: CASSQDSRAYGYTF
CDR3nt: TGTGCCAGCAGCCAAGACAGCAGGGCTTATGGCTACACCTTC

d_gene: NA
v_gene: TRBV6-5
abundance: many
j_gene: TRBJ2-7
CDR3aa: CASSYDQNPYEQYF
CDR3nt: TGTGCCAGCAGTTACGACCAGAACCCCTACGAGCAGTACTTC

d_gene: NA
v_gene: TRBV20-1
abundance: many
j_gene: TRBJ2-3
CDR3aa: CSARDLRGGADTQYF
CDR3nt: TGCAGTGCTAGAGATCTCAGGGGGGGCGCAGATACGCAGTATTTT

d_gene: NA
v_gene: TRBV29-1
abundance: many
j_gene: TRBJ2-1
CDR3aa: CSAGESSYNEQFF
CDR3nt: TGCAGCGCTGGGGAGTCCTCCTACAATGAGCAGTTCTTC

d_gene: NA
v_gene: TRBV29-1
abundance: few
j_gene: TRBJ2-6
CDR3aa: CSVGLQVHSGANVLTF
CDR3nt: TGCAGCGTTGGCTTGCAGGTACACTCTGGGGCCAACGTCCTGACTTTC

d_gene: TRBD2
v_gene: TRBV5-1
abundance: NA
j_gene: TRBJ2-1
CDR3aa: CASSLATSVNEQFF
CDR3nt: TGCGCCAGCAGCTTGGCAACTAGCGTCAATGAGCAGTTCTTC

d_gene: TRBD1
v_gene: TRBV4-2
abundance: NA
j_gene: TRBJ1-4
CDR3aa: CASSQDPTGNLHNEKLFF
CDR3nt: TGTGCCAGCAGCCAGGATCCGACAGGGAACCTTCATAATGAAAAACTGTTTTTT

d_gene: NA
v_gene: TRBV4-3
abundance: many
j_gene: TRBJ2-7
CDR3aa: CASSPGLRGYEQYF
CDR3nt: TGCGCCAGCAGCCCGGGACTTAGGGGCTACGAGCAGTACTTC

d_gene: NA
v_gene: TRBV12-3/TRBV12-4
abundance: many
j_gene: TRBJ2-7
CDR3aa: CASSLGGNEQYF
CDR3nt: TGTGCCAGCAGTTTAGGAGGGAACGAGCAGTACTTC

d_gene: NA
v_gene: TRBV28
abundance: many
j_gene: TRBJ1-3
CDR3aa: CASSLKNGFSGNTIYF
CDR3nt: TGTGCCAGCAGTTTAAAAAACGGATTCTCTGGAAACACCATATATTTT

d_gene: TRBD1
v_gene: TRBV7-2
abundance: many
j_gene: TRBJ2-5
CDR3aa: CASSSMRDRGLETQYF
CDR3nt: TGTGCCAGCAGCTCGATGAGGGACAGGGGTTTAGAGACCCAGTACTTC

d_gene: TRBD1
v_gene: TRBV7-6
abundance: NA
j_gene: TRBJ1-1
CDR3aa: CASSAETGGTAFF
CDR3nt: TGTGCCAGCAGCGCAGAGACAGGGGGCACGGCTTTCTTT

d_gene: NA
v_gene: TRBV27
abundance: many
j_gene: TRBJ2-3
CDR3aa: CASSSPSARTDTQYF
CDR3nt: TGTGCCAGCAGTTCCCCGTCCGCGCGCACAGATACGCAGTATTTT

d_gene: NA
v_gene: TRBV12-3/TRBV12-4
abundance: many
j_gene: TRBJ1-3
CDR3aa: CASLTSSSGNTIYF
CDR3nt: TGTGCCAGCCTGACTTCGAGCTCTGGAAACACCATATATTTT

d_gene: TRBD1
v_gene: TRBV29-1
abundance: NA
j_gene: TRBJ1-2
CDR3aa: CSAGQGDYGYTF
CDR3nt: TGCAGCGCTGGACAGGGGGACTATGGCTACACCTTC

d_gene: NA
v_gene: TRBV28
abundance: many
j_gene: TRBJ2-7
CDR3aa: CASSFPGGPYEQYF
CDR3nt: TGTGCCAGCAGTTTCCCAGGGGGGCCCTACGAGCAGTACTTC

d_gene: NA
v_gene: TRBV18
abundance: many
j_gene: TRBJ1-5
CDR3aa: CASSPTGSGNQPQHF
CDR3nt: TGTGCCAGCTCACCAACAGGTAGCGGCAATCAGCCCCAGCATTTT

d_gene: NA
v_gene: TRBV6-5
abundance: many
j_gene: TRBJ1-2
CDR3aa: CASSYSLTGGHLLGYTF
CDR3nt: TGTGCCAGCAGTTACTCGTTAACCGGGGGACACCTTCTAGGCTACACCTTC

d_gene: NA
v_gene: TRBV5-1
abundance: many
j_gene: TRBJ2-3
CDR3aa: CASSPGRIVTDTQYF
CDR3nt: TGCGCCAGCAGTCCGGGGCGGATCGTCACAGATACGCAGTATTTT

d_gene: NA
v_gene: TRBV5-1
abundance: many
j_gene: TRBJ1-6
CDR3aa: CASSLRPGANDYNSPLHF
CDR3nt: TGCGCCAGCAGCCTTCGTCCAGGGGCGAACGATTATAATTCACCCCTCCACTTT